This TCR beta chain was identified during a study of blood T cell repertoires in COVID-19. For the study at large: In each case, the material was cDNA or gDNA derived from T cells, B-cell-depleted T cells, or PBMCs.

Libraries were prepared by immunoSEQ multiplex PCR; TCRdb keeps only in-frame clonotypes and omits some of them. The repertoire has some 190,000 clones, roughly three quarters of them found once; the top ten carry around an eighth. Trimming took 3 bases from V and 5 from J; bases not matched to a gene: 9. This CDR3 has 15 amino acids. CDR1 is PRHDT, CDR2 FYEKMQ, per germline (reference sequence). The sequence derives from a man in his sixties who had been exposed to COVID-19. The chain recombines TRBV13 with TRBJ2-5; 7 bases align to TRBD2. Sequencing was carried out using PBMCs or T cells enriched from blood (not recorded which). The CDR3 is CASSLSLVGGETQYF. CDR3 nucleotide sequence: TGTGCCAGCAGCTTGTCGTTGGTGGGGGGGGAGACCCAGTACTTC. Based on the CDR3 plus reference TRBV13 and TRBJ2-5, the full variable domain is AAGVIQSPRHLIKEKRETATLKCYPIPRHDTVYWYQQGPGQDPQFLISFYEKMQSDKGSIPDRFSAQQFSDYHSELNMSSLELGDSALYFCASSLSLVGGETQYFGPGTRLLVL.